This T cell receptor beta chain was sequenced for a study of a mutant IDH1 vaccine in newly diagnosed glioma. Study at large: Mean patient age was roughly 43 years; approximately 62% were male and roughly 38% female.

Sequencing used immunoSEQ multiplex PCR; TCRdb keeps in-frame clones, though not all of them. The profile shows roughly 60,000 clones, approximately 84% of them singletons. Time point: week 23, last vaccination. Vaccine doses each comprised 300 ug of mutant IDH1 20-mer peptide, with topical imiquimod. The CDR3 has 16 residues. Germline values: CDR1 SEHNR, CDR2 FQNEAQ (reference sequence). Points on this clone: The antigen remains unidentified.

The chain uses TRBV7-9 and TRBJ2-5; either TRBD1 or TRBD2 may fit D (6 bases each). The J call may not be correct, given that the DNA end is closer to TRBJ2-7. The sample consisted of PBMCs, taken from a glioma patient whose treatment included an IDH1 peptide vaccine. The TCR was taken from a man aged 25-40 years with glioma. CDR3 DNA sequence: TGTGCCAGCAGCCCCCCTGACGGGGGCGATCTCTACGAGCAGTACTTC. Its protein product is CASSPPDGGDLYEQYF.